One T cell receptor beta chain is described in this entry. Its antigen is as yet unknown. This CDR3 spans 14 amino acids. V lost 5 bases and J 0 bases, leaving 10 bases between the germline ends. Germline V gene data show CDR1 as SGHTA and CDR2 as FQGNSA. These data are taken from a study of long-term antiretroviral therapy in people with HIV. The wider study: The earliest samples predate the 2015 immediate-ART recommendation by about a decade.

The assay, immunoSEQ v3.0, was run at survey level. The repertoire was sequenced with immunoSEQ multiplex PCR; TCRdb's copy has only in-frame clones and lacks some. Of roughly 13,000 clones listed, 65% to 85% are singletons. For each donor, at least one pre-ART and at least two post-ART PBMC samples were available. Every participant with HIV received treatment in the United States. Study observations and caveats: CDR3 length ranges were narrower in HIV repertoires than in controls.

The V call is TRBV7-2, the J call TRBJ1-2, with a tentative D call TRBD1 (6 bases). This material consisted of unsorted PBMCs, taken 1.3 years after starting antiretroviral therapy. The receptor was isolated from a woman aged 18-35 years with HIV. The CDR3: CASSRGTTNYGYTF. In DNA form, the CDR3 reads TGTGCCAGCAGCCGAGGGACAACTAACTATGGCTACACCTTC. The entire variable domain, with the rest obtained from reference TRBV7-2 and TRBJ1-2, is as follows: GAGVSQSPSNKVTEKGKDVELRCDPISGHTALYWYRQSLGQGLEFLIYFQGNSAPDKSGLPSDRFSAERTGGSVSTLTIQRTQQEDSAVYLCASSRGTTNYGYTFGSGTRLTVV.